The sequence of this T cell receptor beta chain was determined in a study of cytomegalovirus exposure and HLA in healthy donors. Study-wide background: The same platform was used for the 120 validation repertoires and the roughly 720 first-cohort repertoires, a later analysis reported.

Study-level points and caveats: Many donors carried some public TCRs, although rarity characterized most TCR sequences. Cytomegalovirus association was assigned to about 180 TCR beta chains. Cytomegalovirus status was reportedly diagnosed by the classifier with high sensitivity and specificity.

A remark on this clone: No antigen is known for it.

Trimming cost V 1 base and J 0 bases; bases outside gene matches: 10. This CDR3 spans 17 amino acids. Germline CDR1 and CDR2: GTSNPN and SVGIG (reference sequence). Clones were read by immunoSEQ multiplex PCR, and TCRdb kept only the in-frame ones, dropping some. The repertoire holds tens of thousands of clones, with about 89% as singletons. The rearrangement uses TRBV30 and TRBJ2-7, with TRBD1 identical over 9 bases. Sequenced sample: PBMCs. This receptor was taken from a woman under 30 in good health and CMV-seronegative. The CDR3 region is CAWSAFVLQGASYEQYF. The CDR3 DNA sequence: TGTGCCTGGAGTGCGTTTGTTTTACAGGGGGCCTCCTACGAGCAGTACTTC. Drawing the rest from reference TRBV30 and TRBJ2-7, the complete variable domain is SQTIHQWPATLVQPVGSPLSLECTVEGTSNPNLYWYRQAAGRGLQLLFYSVGIGQISSEVPQNLSASRPQDRQFILSSKKLLLSDSGFYLCAWSAFVLQGASYEQYFGPGTRLTVT.